These 6 T cell receptor beta chains originate from one sample sequenced in a study of tumor-infiltrating lymphocytes in primary liver carcinoma (TCRdb year 2017). The sequencing machine was an Illumina HiSeq 2500. A constant-region primer and ProtoScript II reverse transcriptase were used to reverse-transcribe TCRbeta-specific cDNA from roughly 0.5 ug total RNA. Three nested multiplex PCR rounds, following a slightly modified ARM-PCR procedure, were used to build the TCRbeta libraries. Each of the first two PCR rounds ran for approximately 9 cycles and used multiplex TRBV1-TRBV30 forward primers together with a Cbeta reverse primer. TCRdb handled the public reads itself, with Q25 trimming in fastp and clone calling in MiXCR, and kept productive beta chains. Under each unique CDR3 protein, matching rows form one entry showing the most common genes and DNA. The sample profile shows fewer than 200,000 distinct CDR3 sequences; around 81% of them were found once. Of the sample, 18% falls within the top ten clones.

Total RNA and DNA were co-extracted without cell sorting from around 20-30 mg of bulk tissue using the AllPrep DNA/RNA mini kit. The sample consisted of tumor tissue from primary liver carcinoma. These receptors were taken from a man between 40 and 49 years old with primary liver carcinoma and hepatitis B virus infection.

About this clonotype: The junction and the germline gene differ at one end; a read error may be behind it. The chain combines TRBV4-3 with TRBJ1-6; TRBD1 agrees at 10 bases. The length of the CDR3 is 16 residues. Per the germline V gene, CDR1 is LGHNA and CDR2 is YSLEER. The DNA of the CDR3 is TGCGCCAGCAGTACCTGGGACAGGGGAAGGAATTTACCCCTCCACTTT. Amino acids: CASSTWDRGRNLPLHF.

In regard to this clonotype: This CDR3 fails to terminate in the conserved phenylalanine or tryptophan, so it likely reflects a read error. The genes are TRBV11-3 and TRBJ1-5; perhaps TRBD1 as D (5 bases). CDR1 and CDR2 (germline): SGHNT, YENEEA. There are 15 residues in the CDR3. This chain's CDR3 is CAGSLDLGVAQPQHR. For the CDR3, the DNA is TGTGCCGGCAGCTTAGATCTGGGGGTGGCTCAGCCCCAGCATCGT.

The gene calls are TRBV29-1 and TRBJ2-6; D possibly corresponds to TRBD1 (5 bases). This CDR3 comprises 13 residues. Germline values: CDR1 SQVTM, CDR2 ANQGSEA. V was clipped by 6 bases and J by 16 bases, with 22 bases between them. CDR3 nucleotide sequence: TGCAGCGTAGCAGGGCTTGGGGCCAGCGTTCTGACTTTC. Its translation: CSVAGLGASVLTF.

The V and J genes are TRBV29-1 and TRBJ2-7, with D possibly matching TRBD2 (6 bases). The germline V gene encodes CDR1 SQVTM and CDR2 ANQGSEA. This CDR3 region has 13 residues. The CDR3 DNA reads as TGCACTGTTGAATGGCATGGAGGGTACGAGCAGTACTTC. This encodes CTVEWHGGYEQYF.

CDR3: CAISSTGGNQPQHF. In nucleotides, the CDR3 is TGTGCCATCAGTTCGACAGGGGGTAACCAACCCCAGCATTTT. This chain links TRBV10-3 with TRBJ1-5; 9 nucleotides agree with TRBD1. CDR3 length: 14 residues. With V trimmed by 5 bases and J by 10 bases, 9 bases remained unmatched. Germline V gene data show CDR1 as ENHRY and CDR2 as SYGVKD.

This rearrangement joins TRBV4-1 to TRBJ1-1; 7 bases agree with TRBD1. The CDR3 covers 16 residues. Germline-derived CDR1 and CDR2 are MGHRA and YSYEKL. J gave up 1 base and V 9 bases, and 14 bases lay outside the gene matches. The CDR3 reads CASGPSLQGWNTEAFF. CDR3 bases: TGCGCCAGTGGCCCAAGCCTACAGGGGTGGAACACTGAAGCTTTCTTT.